The 32 T cell receptor beta chains in this list originate from one sample, sequenced in a study of spatial heterogeneity in lung cancer. TCRdb used MiXCR to reprocess the 5' RACE reads, holding one entry per CDR3 protein. The sample records around 40,000 distinct CDR3 sequences, under 6.5% being singletons. Described time point: sample taken at primary tumor resection. Extraction of whole RNA from tumor, nontumor lung or frozen PBMC preceded unsorted sequencing. The material sequenced was PBMCs, taken at surgery. The receptors originated from a male donor with early-stage non-small cell lung cancer.

This clonotype appeared many times. This chain links TRBV28 with TRBJ1-1; maybe TRBD1 (6 bases). V shed 8 bases and J shed 5 bases, with 21 bases lying between them. Germline CDR1 MDHEN, CDR2 SYDVKM. The CDR3 has 15 residues. CDR3 protein: CASVGGPRGITEAFF. Here the CDR3 DNA reads TGTGCCAGCGTGGGAGGGCCCAGGGGAATAACTGAAGCTTTCTTT.

The J gene is TRBJ1-6, the V gene TRBV2, with TRBD1 identical over 8 bases. CDR1 is SNHLY, CDR2 FYNNEI, per germline. The trim removed 6 bases at V and 0 bases at J, leaving 4 bases unmatched. This CDR3 comprises 16 residues. As DNA, the CDR3 is TGTGCCAGCAGCCGACAGGGGACCTCCTATAATTCACCCCTCCACTTT. Its protein is CASSRQGTSYNSPLHF. The full variable domain, with the rest looked up from reference TRBV2 and TRBJ1-6, is EPEVTQTPSHQVTQMGQEVILRCVPISNHLYFYWYRQILGQKVEFLVSFYNNEISEKSEIFDDQFSVERPDGSNFTLKIRSTKLEDSAMYFCASSRQGTSYNSPLHFGNGTRLTVT.

Many counts were recorded for this clonotype. The V and J genes are TRBV20-1 and TRBJ2-7; no clear D. In germline, CDR1 is DFQATT, CDR2 SNEGSKA (reference sequence). The CDR3 length is 14 residues. V lost 1 base and J 0 bases, leaving 10 bases between the germline ends. The CDR3 nucleotides read TGCAGTGCTAGAGGACTGAGTTTCTCCTACGAGCAGTACTTC. Its translation is CSARGLSFSYEQYF.

This clonotype was recorded at least ten times. This chain joins TRBV5-1 and TRBJ1-1, with 7 nucleotides matching TRBD1. The CDR3 runs 15 residues. CDR1 is SGHRS, CDR2 YFSETQ, per germline. The V and J ends lost 2 bases and 5 bases, in that order; junction bases with no gene match: 9. The CDR3 coding sequence is TGCGCCAGCAGCTTTTCGGCAGGGGGATCAACTGAAGCTTTCTTT. Its protein product is CASSFSAGGSTEAFF.

This chain joins TRBV6-1 and TRBJ1-6; 9 bases align to TRBD1. Trimming took 8 bases from V and 9 from J; bases not matched to a gene: 8. Per germline, CDR1 MNHNS and CDR2 SASEGT. This CDR3 is built from 14 residues. CDR3 in DNA: TGTGCCAGCCTAAGCGGGACAGGGAGTTCACCCCTCCACTTT. Amino acid sequence: CASLSGTGSSPLHF.

This clonotype was recorded many times. The chain links TRBV6-2 or TRBV6-3 to TRBJ2-1, with D perhaps being TRBD1 or TRBD2 (6 bases each). The germline gives CDR1 MNHEY, CDR2 SVGEGT. The CDR3 is made up of 14 amino acids. Between the trimmed V and J ends, which lost 11 bases and 2 bases, there was a span of 16 bases. The CDR3 DNA sequence: TGTGCCGCGGGTCGAGGGGGGACCTACAATGAGCAGTTCTTC. Amino acids: CAAGRGGTYNEQFF.

This clonotype occurred a few times. The chain couples TRBV7-9 to TRBJ2-7; 9 bases line up with TRBD1. The CDR3 has 16 residues. Unmatched junction bases numbered 9, after V lost 4 bases and J lost 2 bases. From germline, CDR1 is SEHNR and CDR2 FQNEAQ (reference sequence). Here the CDR3 DNA reads TGTGCCAGCAGCTATCCGGGACAGGGAAACCCCTACGAGCAGTACTTC. It yields the protein CASSYPGQGNPYEQYF.

This clonotype turned up a few times. The chain recombines TRBV9 with TRBJ1-4; no clear D. In germline, CDR1 is SGDLS, CDR2 YYNGEE. CDR3 length equals 15 residues. The V end was cut by 0 bases, the J end by 3 bases, with 9 bases between. The CDR3 coding sequence is TGTGCCAGCAGCGTAGGAGTAGGGCCTAATGAAAAACTGTTTTTT. This translates into CASSVGVGPNEKLFF.

Ten or more counts support this clonotype. This chain connects TRBV20-1 to TRBJ2-7; D gene uncertain. The CDR3 covers 15 residues. CDR1 is DFQATT, CDR2 SNEGSKA, per germline (reference sequence). Trimming shortened V by 5 bases and J by 2 bases, and 19 bases separated the two germline ends. This CDR3 is CSASLNPRGAYEQYF. The CDR3 bases are TGCAGTGCTTCCCTCAACCCCCGCGGAGCCTACGAGCAGTACTTC.

This clonotype was found once. Possible read error: a much larger clone is one base away. The rearrangement uses TRBV3-1 and TRBJ2-1, with 10 bases identical to TRBD2. CDR3 length: 15 residues. J lost 8 bases, V lost 4 bases, and 8 bases had no gene match. Germline CDR1 is LGHDT and CDR2 is YNNKEL (reference sequence). CDR3 amino acids: CASSPHSGGTDEQFF. The CDR3 region has the DNA TGTGCCAGCAGCCCCCATAGCGGGGGGACGGATGAGCAGTTCTTC.

This clonotype appeared many times. V and J are TRBV18 and TRBJ2-7; 7 bases align to TRBD1. V shed 3 bases and J 3 bases; nucleotides not matched to a gene: 11. The CDR3 is 16 amino acids. Germline loops: CDR1 KGHSH, CDR2 LQKENI. In DNA form, the CDR3 reads TGTGCCAGCTCACCCAAGGCGACAGGGAATTTCTACGAGCAGTACTTC. Translating it yields CASSPKATGNFYEQYF.

Many counts were recorded for this clonotype. V is TRBV20-1 and J is TRBJ2-3, with D unclear. CDR3 size: 11 residues. Trimming shortened V by 2 bases and J by 5 bases, and 5 bases separated the two germline ends. The germline V gene has CDR1 DFQATT and CDR2 SNEGSKA (reference sequence). The CDR3 sequence: CSARLQDTQYF. CDR3 coding DNA: TGCAGTGCTAGACTGCAAGATACGCAGTATTTT.

This clonotype has a count of ten or more. This chain uses TRBV20-1 with TRBJ2-3, with D maybe TRBD2 (7 bases). Germline values: CDR1 DFQATT, CDR2 SNEGSKA (reference sequence). The CDR3 contains 16 residues. V was pared by 3 bases and J by 0 bases, with 16 bases between. In nucleotides, the CDR3 is TGCAGTGCTAGCTTGAGGCGGGGGCCTAGCACAGATACGCAGTATTTT. Translated, it gives CSASLRRGPSTDTQYF.

In this sample, this clonotype turned up a few times. The chain has TRBV7-2 and TRBJ2-5, with TRBD1 matching over 7 bases. Per the germline V gene, CDR1 is SGHTA and CDR2 is FQGNSA. This CDR3 has 14 residues. J gave up 1 base and V 6 bases, and 5 bases lay outside the gene matches. The CDR3 region is CASRLDRFQETQYF. The CDR3 DNA follows: TGTGCCAGCAGACTGGACAGGTTCCAAGAGACCCAGTACTTC.

This clonotype was found many times. The rearrangement joins TRBV7-3 to TRBJ2-1, with TRBD1 matching over 7 bases. This CDR3 contains 17 residues. CDR1 is SGHTA, CDR2 FQGTGA, per germline. V lost 2 bases to trimming and J lost 3 bases; unmatched junction nucleotides: 10. The CDR3 DNA sequence: TGTGCCAGCAGCTTAGGGTACAGGGGTCTAGGCTACAATGAGCAGTTCTTC. Its protein is CASSLGYRGLGYNEQFF. Full variable domain (missing parts from reference TRBV7-3 and TRBJ2-1): GAGVSQTPSNKVTEKGKYVELRCDPISGHTALYWYRQSLGQGPEFLIYFQGTGAADDSGLPNDRFFAVRPEGSVSTLKIQRTERGDSAVYLCASSLGYRGLGYNEQFFGPGTRLTVL.

This clonotype was counted ten times or more. V is TRBV5-4 and J is TRBJ2-1; TRBD1 might be the D (7 bases). CDR1 is SGHNT, CDR2 YYREEE, per germline (reference sequence). V lost 3 bases and J 6 bases, leaving 13 bases between the germline ends. The CDR3 contains 14 residues. DNA for the CDR3: TGTGCCAGCAGCTCGCCGCGGGACAGCAATGAGCAGTTCTTC. It is translated as CASSSPRDSNEQFF.

This clonotype has only a few counts. This rearrangement joins TRBV5-4 to TRBJ2-5, with 10 bases matching TRBD1. This CDR3 spans 14 amino acids. V shed 3 bases and J 3 bases; nucleotides not matched to a gene: 2. Germline V gene lookup returns CDR1 SGHNT and CDR2 YYREEE (reference sequence). The CDR3 DNA reads TGTGCCAGCAGCTCGACAGGGGGCAAAGAGACCCAGTACTTC. Its protein is CASSSTGGKETQYF. The full variable domain, completed using reference TRBV5-4 and TRBJ2-5, is ETGVTQSPTHLIKTRGQQVTLRCSSQSGHNTVSWYQQALGQGPQFIFQYYREEENGRGNFPPRFSGLQFPNYSSELNVNALELDDSALYLCASSSTGGKETQYFGPGTRLLVL.

As for this clonotype: A much larger clone differs from this one at a single base, so this may be a read error. This rearrangement joins TRBV12-3 or TRBV12-4 to TRBJ1-1, with a weak D call TRBD1 (5 bases). This CDR3 region has 12 residues. This CDR3 is CASRNMGTEALF. The CDR3 coding sequence is TGTGCCAGCAGAAACATGGGGACTGAAGCTCTCTTT.

This clonotype was observed a handful of times. The rearrangement joins TRBV28 to TRBJ2-3, with 7 nucleotides matching TRBD2. Germline V gene data show CDR1 as MDHEN and CDR2 as SYDVKM. V dropped 7 bases and J dropped 0; count of bases not matched to a gene: 10. The CDR3 runs to 16 residues. CDR3 region: CASTPPGGRSTDTQYF. The CDR3 DNA sequence: TGTGCCAGCACTCCCCCGGGGGGTAGGAGCACAGATACGCAGTATTTT.

For the CDR3, the DNA is TGTGCCAGCAGCTTCTATACAGAGCAGTTCTTC. It is translated as CASSFYTEQFF. This sequence joins TRBV11-2 and TRBJ2-1; D is undetermined. From germline, CDR1 is SGHAT and CDR2 FQNNGV. This CDR3 has 11 amino acids. V was clipped by 3 bases and J by 10 bases, with 7 bases between them. The full variable domain, its missing parts supplied by reference TRBV11-2 and TRBJ2-1, is EAGVAQSPRYKIIEKRQSVAFWCNPISGHATLYWYQQILGQGPKLLIQFQNNGVVDDSQLPKDRFSAERLKGVDSTLKIQPAKLEDSAVYLCASSFYTEQFFGPGTRLTVL.

This clonotype was counted a few times. J is TRBJ2-7 and V is TRBV10-2, with 10 nucleotides matching TRBD1. V shed 6 bases and J 7 bases; nucleotides not matched to a gene: 6. This CDR3 region has 13 residues. Germline V gene sequence: CDR1 WSHSY, CDR2 SAAADI. CDR3 DNA: TGCGCCAGCAGGCCGGACAGGGGGGAGGAGCAGTACTTC. It encodes CASRPDRGEEQYF.

This clonotype has at least ten counts. The rearrangement uses TRBV20-1 and TRBJ1-4, with D possibly being TRBD1 (5 bases). Germline CDR1 and CDR2: DFQATT and SNEGSKA (reference sequence). CDR3 length equals 15 residues. Trimming removed 5 bases at V and 0 bases at J, with 13 bases between. The CDR3 reads CSAGRGGATNEKLFF. In DNA form, the CDR3 reads TGCAGTGCTGGGCGCGGGGGGGCAACTAATGAAAAACTGTTTTTT.

Comments on this clonotype: This may come from a read error, since a much larger clone is one base off. For the CDR3, the DNA is TGTGCCAGCAGCCAAGCCCCCCTTGAAGCTTTCTTT. Translated, it gives CASSQAPLEAFF. The chain is built from TRBV3-1 and TRBJ1-1; no clear D. Germline V gene data show CDR1 as LGHDT and CDR2 as YNNKEL (reference sequence). The V end lost 1 base, the J end lost 7 bases, and 7 bases lay between the germline ends. The CDR3 is 12 residues long.

This clonotype occurred many times. V is TRBV3-1 and J is TRBJ1-1; possible D gene TRBD1, 5 bases. The CDR3 is 14 residues long. Trimming shortened V by 4 bases and J by 5 bases, and 14 bases separated the two germline ends. Germline V gene sequence: CDR1 LGHDT, CDR2 YNNKEL (reference sequence). Here the CDR3 reads CASSLQGEGTEAFF. For the CDR3, the DNA is TGTGCCAGCAGCCTCCAGGGAGAGGGGACTGAAGCTTTCTTT.

This clonotype came up many times. V gene TRBV24-1 combines with J gene TRBJ1-2, with 10 bases identical to TRBD1. V was clipped by 4 bases and J by 7 bases; unmatched bases: 5. Germline assignment: CDR1 KGHDR and CDR2 SFDVKD. The CDR3 covers 14 residues. The chain's CDR3 is CATSETGTGVGYTF. The CDR3 nucleotides read TGTGCCACCAGTGAGACCGGGACAGGGGTTGGCTACACCTTC.

This clonotype has at least ten counts. The chain joins TRBV6-5 to TRBJ2-5, with 11 bases fitting TRBD2. Germline CDR1 MNHEY, CDR2 SVGAGI. This CDR3 region has 15 residues. After removal of 3 bases from V and 5 bases from J, the junction contained 5 bases not matched to a gene. CDR3 protein: CASSYSGGAWETQYF. In DNA form, the CDR3 reads TGTGCCAGCAGTTATAGCGGGGGGGCTTGGGAGACCCAGTACTTC.

The rearrangement links TRBV7-8 to TRBJ2-3; tentative D call: TRBD1 (6 bases). This CDR3 contains 14 residues. Trimming took off 2 bases at V and 5 bases at J, with 11 bases between the two ends. The germline gives CDR1 SGHVS, CDR2 FQNEAQ. The CDR3 DNA follows: TGTGCCAGCAGCTTATATCGCAGGGGAGATACGCAGTATTTT. Amino acid sequence: CASSLYRRGDTQYF. The whole variable domain, filled in from reference TRBV7-8 and TRBJ2-3, reads GAGVSQSPRYKVAKRGQDVALRCDPISGHVSLFWYQQALGQGPEFLTYFQNEAQLDKSGLPSDRFFAERPEGSVSTLKIQRTQQEDSAVYLCASSLYRRGDTQYFGPGTRLTVL.

This clonotype showed up many times. The V gene is TRBV20-1, the J gene TRBJ2-3; possibly TRBD2 for D (6 bases). Trimming cost V 1 base and J 4 bases, with 18 bases left between them. Per the germline V gene, CDR1 is DFQATT and CDR2 is SNEGSKA (reference sequence). This CDR3 contains 16 residues. The CDR3 loop is CSARGLPGRGSDTQYF. CDR3 DNA: TGCAGTGCTAGAGGCCTTCCGGGACGGGGGTCAGATACGCAGTATTTT.

This clonotype was seen ten or more times. V and J are TRBV25-1 and TRBJ1-2, with D perhaps TRBD1 (5 bases). Germline V gives CDR1 MGHDK, CDR2 SYGVNS. V was trimmed by 3 bases and J by 3 bases, leaving 11 bases between them. This CDR3 has 14 residues. CDR3 amino acids: CASSDLQVDYGYTF. In DNA, the CDR3 is TGTGCCAGCAGTGATCTACAGGTTGACTATGGCTACACCTTC.

The chain has TRBV14 and TRBJ1-3; D unresolved. The CDR3 covers 13 residues. V was pared by 1 base and J by 7 bases, with 8 bases between. The germline CDR1 and CDR2 sequences are SGHDN and FVKESK. CDR3 loop: CASSQGRRNTIYF. In DNA form, the CDR3 reads TGTGCCAGCAGCCAAGGACGTAGGAACACCATATATTTT.

Remarks on this clonotype: A much larger clone differs from this one at a single base, so this may be a read error. This chain links TRBV13 with TRBJ1-1; the D gene is possibly TRBD1 (5 bases). This CDR3 has 16 amino acids. Germline V gene data show CDR1 as PRHDT and CDR2 as FYEKMQ (reference sequence). The CDR3, as DNA: TGTGCCAGCAGCTCGATGACGGGGGGAGAGAACACTGAAGCTTTATTT. The encoded protein is CASSSMTGGENTEALF.

This clonotype was seen repeatedly, ten times or more. The rearrangement joins TRBV6-5 to TRBJ2-5; D is undetermined. Trimming took 2 bases from V and 0 from J, leaving 1 base between them. The CDR3 is 12 residues long. Per the germline V gene, CDR1 is MNHEY and CDR2 is SVGAGI. DNA for the CDR3: TGTGCCAGCAGTTACGACCAAGAGACCCAGTACTTC. Translation: CASSYDQETQYF.